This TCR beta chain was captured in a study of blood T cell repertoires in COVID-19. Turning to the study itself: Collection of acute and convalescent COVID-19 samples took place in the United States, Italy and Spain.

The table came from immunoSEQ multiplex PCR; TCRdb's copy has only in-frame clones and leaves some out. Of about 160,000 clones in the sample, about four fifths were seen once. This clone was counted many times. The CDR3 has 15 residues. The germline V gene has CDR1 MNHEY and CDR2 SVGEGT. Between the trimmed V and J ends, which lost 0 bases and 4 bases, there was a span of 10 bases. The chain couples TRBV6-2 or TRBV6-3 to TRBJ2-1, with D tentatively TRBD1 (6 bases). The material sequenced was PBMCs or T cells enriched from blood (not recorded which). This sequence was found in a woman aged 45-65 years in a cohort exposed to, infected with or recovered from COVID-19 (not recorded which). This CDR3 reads CASSYSRDTYNEQFF. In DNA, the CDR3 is TGTGCCAGCAGTTACTCGAGGGACACTTACAATGAGCAGTTCTTC.